The 4 T cell receptor beta chains below were found in one sample sequenced in a study of sequential checkpoint blockade in melanoma. Data came from immunoSEQ multiplex PCR; TCRdb stores just in-frame clones and leaves some out. Here the sample spans approximately 2,700 clones, around 20% being singletons. Treatment indicated: randomized to nivolumab then ipilimumab (arm A) or the reverse (arm B). The sequencing used tumor tissue (inferred from file names), collected from a patient given nivolumab and ipilimumab in sequence. All receptors derive from a human donor with melanoma.

This clone has a handful of counts. The V call is TRBV9, the J call TRBJ2-7; a weak D match, TRBD1 (6 bases). Germline V lookup: CDR1 SGDLS, CDR2 YYNGEE. Trimming removed 4 bases from V and 7 bases from J, with 21 bases in between. The CDR3 sequence is 15 residues long. The CDR3 reads CASSSSGQGIREQYF. Here the CDR3 DNA reads TGTGCCAGCAGCTCTTCCGGGCAGGGGATAAGGGAGCAGTACTTC.

This rearrangement joins TRBV7-4 to TRBJ2-3; D is undetermined. The CDR3 sequence is 13 residues long. Trimming stripped 1 base from V and 4 bases from J, with 6 bases between. Per germline, CDR1 SGHVT and CDR2 SQSDAQ. The CDR3: CASSLGASDTQYF. The CDR3 coding sequence is TGTGCCAGCAGCTTAGGGGCGTCAGATACGCAGTATTTT.

This chain links TRBV30 with TRBJ1-1; 8 nucleotides agree with TRBD1. The CDR3 totals 13 residues. Germline V gene sequence: CDR1 GTSNPN, CDR2 SVGIG (reference sequence). The V and J ends lost 8 bases and 3 bases, in that order; junction bases with no gene match: 8. The CDR3 protein is CARKGQGDTEAFF. DNA for the CDR3: TGTGCCCGCAAAGGACAGGGAGACACTGAAGCTTTCTTT.

V is TRBV19 and J is TRBJ1-3; D unclear. The CDR3 runs to 15 residues. Germline CDR1 and CDR2: LNHDA and SQIVND (reference sequence). The V and J ends lost 3 bases and 0 bases respectively, with 9 bases between them. CDR3 loop: CASSMGASSGNTIYF. CDR3 in DNA: TGTGCCAGTAGTATGGGTGCTAGCTCTGGAAACACCATATATTTT. Based on the CDR3 plus reference TRBV19 and TRBJ1-3, the full variable domain is DGGITQSPKYLFRKEGQNVTLSCEQNLNHDAMYWYRQDPGQGLRLIYYSQIVNDFQKGDIAEGYSVSREKKESFPLTVTSAQKNPTAFYLCASSMGASSGNTIYFGEGSWLTVV.